This T cell receptor beta chain is from a study of somatic mutations in cytotoxic T cells in rheumatoid arthritis. Profiling relied on immunoSEQ multiplex PCR, and the TCRdb table lists in-frame clones only, not all of them. Of 6,500 to 9,000 clones in the sample, roughly 70% were seen once. This CDR3 comprises 16 residues. CDR1 LNHNV and CDR2 YYDKDF come from the germline V gene (reference sequence). V shed 3 bases and J 4 bases; nucleotides not matched to a gene: 5. The receptor comes from an adult with rheumatoid arthritis. The sample was CD8+ T cells sorted from blood. The V gene is TRBV15, the J gene TRBJ2-3; 12 bases are shared with TRBD2. The CDR3 protein is CATSRTSGSPADTQYF. CDR3 DNA sequence: TGTGCCACCAGCAGGACTAGCGGGAGTCCTGCAGATACGCAGTATTTT.